This record looks at one T cell receptor beta chain sequence and its context. Antigen: not known. The data were obtained in a study of CXCR3-negative and CXCR3-positive naive CD8 T cells. 5' RACE with UMI labels generated the TRB cDNA libraries. TCRdb reanalyzed the 5' RACE reads, giving one entry per CDR3 protein sequence and no DNA. The repertoire table contains about 45,000 distinct CDR3 sequences. This CDR3 spans 11 amino acids. Germline CDR1 is LNHDA and CDR2 is SQIVND (reference sequence). Study-wide results and limits: Diversity proved comparably high across both naive subsets and much lower in memory CD8+ cells.

The chain is built from TRBV19 and TRBJ1-2. The receptor's source is a human donor in good health. Some clones in this sample may be carry-over from other donors' samples. The material sequenced was memory CD8+ T cells from blood. CDR3 residues: CASTSTTDYTF.